Listed below are T cell receptor beta chains from one sample, sequenced in a study of T cells in Graves' hyperthyroidism and ophthalmopathy. Via MiXCR, TCRdb re-called the multiplex PCR reads, giving one row per CDR3 protein. The sample includes around 110,000 distinct CDR3 sequences, 16% of them seen just once. Sequencing used blood. These receptors were collected from a woman aged 50 to 65 with Graves' hyperthyroidism. The conserved cysteine and the conserved F or W are not part of the CDR3 here.

V	J	CDR3
TRBV28	TRBJ2-5	ASSPWGAGTQY
TRBV3-1	TRBJ1-3	ASSPTGVDTIY
TRBV18	TRBJ2-7	ASSPPSGFDEQY
TRBV2	TRBJ2-2	ASRYSVTGELF
TRBV7-2	TRBJ2-3	ASSLYRERADTQY
TRBV6-5	TRBJ1-1	ASSSGQGANTEAF
TRBV15	TRBJ2-3	ATSHSSGRGADTQY
TRBV14	TRBJ2-5	ASSQARWQETQY
TRBV7-3	TRBJ2-7	ASNTPGGKSYEQY
TRBV12-3/TRBV12-4	TRBJ2-1	ASSLNLAGGANEQF
TRBV11-1	TRBJ2-5	ASSTRLAGDLEETQY
TRBV6-1	TRBJ2-7	ASRALGRHYEQY
TRBV29-1	TRBJ2-3	SVRVQGARDTQY
TRBV12-3/TRBV12-4	TRBJ2-7	ASSFGLAGGREQY
TRBV11-2	TRBJ2-3	ASSLVYVDTQY
TRBV12-3/TRBV12-4	TRBJ2-1	ASRPHTGPYNEQF
TRBV2	TRBJ1-1	ASSPAFGRTEAF
TRBV5-1	TRBJ1-2	ASSSSRDFSIYGYT
TRBV6-1	TRBJ1-2	ASTLDANYGYT
TRBV2	TRBJ2-3	ASGGGSTDTQY
TRBV27	TRBJ1-2	ASSLSRYNYGYT
TRBV28	TRBJ1-1	ASTPQGATEAF
TRBV11-2	TRBJ2-1	ASSLRSGYPYNEQF
TRBV4-1	TRBJ1-3	ASSQVYSGNTIY